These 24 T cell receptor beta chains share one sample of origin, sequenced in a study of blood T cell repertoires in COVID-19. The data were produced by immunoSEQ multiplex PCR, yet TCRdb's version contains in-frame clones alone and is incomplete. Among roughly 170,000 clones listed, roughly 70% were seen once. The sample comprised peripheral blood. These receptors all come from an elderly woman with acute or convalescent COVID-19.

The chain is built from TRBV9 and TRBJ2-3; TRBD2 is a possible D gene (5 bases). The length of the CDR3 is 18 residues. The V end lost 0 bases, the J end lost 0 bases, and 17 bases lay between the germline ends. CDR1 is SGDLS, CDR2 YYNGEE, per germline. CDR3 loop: CASSVATRASRSTDTQYF. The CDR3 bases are TGTGCCAGCAGCGTAGCTACGAGGGCTAGCAGAAGCACAGATACGCAGTATTTT.

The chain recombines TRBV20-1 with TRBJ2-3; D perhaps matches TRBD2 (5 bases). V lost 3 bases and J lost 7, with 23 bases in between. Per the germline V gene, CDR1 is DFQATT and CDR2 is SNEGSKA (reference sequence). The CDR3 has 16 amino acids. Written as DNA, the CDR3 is TGCAGTGCTAGTCCCCGGGATGCCCAAGCGACGAATACGCAGTATTTT. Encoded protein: CSASPRDAQATNTQYF.

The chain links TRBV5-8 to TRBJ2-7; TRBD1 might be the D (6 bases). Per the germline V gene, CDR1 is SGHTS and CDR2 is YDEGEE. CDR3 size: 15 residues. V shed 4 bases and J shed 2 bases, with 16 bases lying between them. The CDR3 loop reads CASSHDRMGAYEQYF. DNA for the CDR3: TGTGCCAGCAGCCACGACAGGATGGGAGCCTACGAGCAGTACTTC.

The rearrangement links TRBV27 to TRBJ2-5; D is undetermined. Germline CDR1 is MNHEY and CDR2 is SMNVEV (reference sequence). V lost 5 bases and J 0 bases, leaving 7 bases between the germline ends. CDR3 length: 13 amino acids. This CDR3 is CASSPYNQETQYF. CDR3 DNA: TGTGCCAGCAGTCCCTATAACCAAGAGACCCAGTACTTC.

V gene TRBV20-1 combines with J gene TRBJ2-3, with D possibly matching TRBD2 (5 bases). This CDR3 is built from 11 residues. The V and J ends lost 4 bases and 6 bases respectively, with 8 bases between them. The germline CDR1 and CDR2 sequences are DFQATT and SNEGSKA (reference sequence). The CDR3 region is CSANWRDTQYF. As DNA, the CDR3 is TGCAGTGCTAATTGGAGGGATACGCAGTATTTT.

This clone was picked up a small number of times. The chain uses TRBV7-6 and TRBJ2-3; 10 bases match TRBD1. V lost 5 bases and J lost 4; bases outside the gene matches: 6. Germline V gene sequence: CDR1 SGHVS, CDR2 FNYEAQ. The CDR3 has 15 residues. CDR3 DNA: TGTGCCAGCAGCATGACAGGGGGCAGCGCAGATACGCAGTATTTT. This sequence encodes CASSMTGGSADTQYF.

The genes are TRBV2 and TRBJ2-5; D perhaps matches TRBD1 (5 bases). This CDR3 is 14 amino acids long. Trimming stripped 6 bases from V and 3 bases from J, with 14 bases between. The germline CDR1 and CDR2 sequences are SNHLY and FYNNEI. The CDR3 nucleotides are TGTGCCAGCAGACCGACCCAAGGGGAAGAGACCCAGTACTTC. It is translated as CASRPTQGEETQYF.

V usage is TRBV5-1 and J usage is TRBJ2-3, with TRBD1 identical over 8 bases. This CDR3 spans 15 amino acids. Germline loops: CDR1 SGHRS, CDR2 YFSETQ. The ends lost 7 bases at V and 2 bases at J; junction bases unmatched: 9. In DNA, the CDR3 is TGCGCCAGCGGCTCCTCGGGACAGGCCACAGATACGCAGTATTTT. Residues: CASGSSGQATDTQYF. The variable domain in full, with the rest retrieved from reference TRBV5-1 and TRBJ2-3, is KAGVTQTPRYLIKTRGQQVTLSCSPISGHRSVSWYQQTPGQGLQFLFEYFSETQRNKGNFPGRFSGRQFSNSRSEMNVSTLELGDSALYLCASGSSGQATDTQYFGPGTRLTVL.

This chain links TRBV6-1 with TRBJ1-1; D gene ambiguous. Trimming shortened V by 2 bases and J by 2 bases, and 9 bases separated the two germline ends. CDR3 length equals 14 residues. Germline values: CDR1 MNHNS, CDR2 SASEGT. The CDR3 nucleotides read TGTGCCAGCAGTGAATGGCAGGAAAACACTGAAGCTTTCTTT. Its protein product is CASSEWQENTEAFF.

CDR3 loop: CASSLGTPNTGELFF. The CDR3 DNA reads as TGTGCCAGCAGCTTAGGGACACCGAACACCGGGGAGCTGTTTTTT. The chain employs TRBV7-8 and TRBJ2-2; D may be TRBD1 (5 bases). The V end lost 1 base, the J end lost 0 bases, and 6 bases lay between the germline ends. This CDR3 spans 15 amino acids. The germline V gene encodes CDR1 SGHVS and CDR2 FQNEAQ. Based on the CDR3 plus reference TRBV7-8 and TRBJ2-2, the full variable domain is GAGVSQSPRYKVAKRGQDVALRCDPISGHVSLFWYQQALGQGPEFLTYFQNEAQLDKSGLPSDRFFAERPEGSVSTLKIQRTQQEDSAVYLCASSLGTPNTGELFFGEGSRLTVL.

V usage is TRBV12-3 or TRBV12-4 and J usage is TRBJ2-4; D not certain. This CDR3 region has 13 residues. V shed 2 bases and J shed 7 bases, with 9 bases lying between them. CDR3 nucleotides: TGTGCCAGCAGTTTATCCGGAGATAACATTCAGTACTTC. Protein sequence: CASSLSGDNIQYF.

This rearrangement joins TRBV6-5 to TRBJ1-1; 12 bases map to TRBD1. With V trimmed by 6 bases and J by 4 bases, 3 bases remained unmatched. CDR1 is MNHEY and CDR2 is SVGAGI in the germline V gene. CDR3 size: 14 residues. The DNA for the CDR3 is TGTGCCAGCAGATTGGGACAGGGGGCCACTGAAGCTTTCTTT. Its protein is CASRLGQGATEAFF.

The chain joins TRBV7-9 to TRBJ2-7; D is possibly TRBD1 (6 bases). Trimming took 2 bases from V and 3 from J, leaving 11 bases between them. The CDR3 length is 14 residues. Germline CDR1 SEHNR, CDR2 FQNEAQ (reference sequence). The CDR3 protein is CASSLRDRYYEQYF. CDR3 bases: TGTGCCAGCAGCTTACGAGACAGGTACTACGAGCAGTACTTC.

The CDR3 coding sequence is TGTGCCAGCTCCCTAACCCTAGCGGCCGATTACGAGCAGTACTTC. The encoded protein is CASSLTLAADYEQYF. The J gene is TRBJ2-7, the V gene TRBV18, with TRBD2 matching over 7 bases. The V gene's germline CDR1 is KGHSH and CDR2 LQKENI. J was trimmed by 4 bases and V by 6 bases; bases with no gene match: 12. The CDR3 spans 15 residues. Based on the CDR3 plus reference TRBV18 and TRBJ2-7, the full variable domain is NAGVMQNPRHLVRRRGQEARLRCSPMKGHSHVYWYRQLPEEGLKFMVYLQKENIIDESGMPKERFSAEFPKEGPSILRIQQVVRGDSAAYFCASSLTLAADYEQYFGPGTRLTVT.

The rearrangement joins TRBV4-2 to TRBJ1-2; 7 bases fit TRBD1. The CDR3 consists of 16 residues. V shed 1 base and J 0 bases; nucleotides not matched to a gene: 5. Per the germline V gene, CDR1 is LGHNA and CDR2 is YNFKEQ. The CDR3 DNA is TGTGCCAGCAGCCAAGGGACAGGCGTAGCTAACTATGGCTACACCTTC. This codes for CASSQGTGVANYGYTF.

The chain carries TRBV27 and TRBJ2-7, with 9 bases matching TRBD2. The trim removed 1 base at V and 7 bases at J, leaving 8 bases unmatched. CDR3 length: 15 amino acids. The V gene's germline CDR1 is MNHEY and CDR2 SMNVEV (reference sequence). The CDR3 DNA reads TGTGCCAGCAGTTTATGGTTAGCGGGAGTAGAAGAGCAGTACTTC. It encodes CASSLWLAGVEEQYF.

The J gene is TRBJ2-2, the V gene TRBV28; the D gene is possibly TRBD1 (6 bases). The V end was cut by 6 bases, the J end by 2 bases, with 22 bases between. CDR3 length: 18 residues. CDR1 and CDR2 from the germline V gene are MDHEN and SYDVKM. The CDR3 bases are TGTGCCAGCAGCTACACCGGATCTACAGGGCATAACACCGGGGAGCTGTTTTTT. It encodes CASSYTGSTGHNTGELFF.

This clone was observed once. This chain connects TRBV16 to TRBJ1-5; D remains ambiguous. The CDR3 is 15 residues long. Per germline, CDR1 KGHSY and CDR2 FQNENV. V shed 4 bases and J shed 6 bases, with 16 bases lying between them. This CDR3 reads CASSPFLITGQPQHF. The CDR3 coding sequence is TGTGCCAGCAGCCCTTTCCTCATAACTGGTCAGCCCCAGCATTTT. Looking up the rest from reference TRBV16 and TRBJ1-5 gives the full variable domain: GEEVAQTPKHLVRGEGQKAKLYCAPIKGHSYVFWYQQVLKNEFKFLISFQNENVFDETGMPKERFSAKCLPNSPCSLEIQATKLEDSAVYFCASSPFLITGQPQHFGDGTRLSIL.

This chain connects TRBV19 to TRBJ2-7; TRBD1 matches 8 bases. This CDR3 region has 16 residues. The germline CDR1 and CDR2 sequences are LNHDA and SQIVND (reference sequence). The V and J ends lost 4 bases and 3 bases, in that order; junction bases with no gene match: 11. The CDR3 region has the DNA TGTGCCAGTAGTAGAGCTGGGACAGGTCCCTTCTACGAGCAGTACTTC. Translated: CASSRAGTGPFYEQYF. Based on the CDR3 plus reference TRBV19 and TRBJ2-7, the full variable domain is DGGITQSPKYLFRKEGQNVTLSCEQNLNHDAMYWYRQDPGQGLRLIYYSQIVNDFQKGDIAEGYSVSREKKESFPLTVTSAQKNPTAFYLCASSRAGTGPFYEQYFGPGTRLTVT.

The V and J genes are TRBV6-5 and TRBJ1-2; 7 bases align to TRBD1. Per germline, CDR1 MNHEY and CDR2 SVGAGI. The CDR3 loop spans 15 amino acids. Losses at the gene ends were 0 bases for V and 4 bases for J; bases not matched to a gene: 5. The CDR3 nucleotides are TGTGCCAGCAGTTACTCAGGGGGCGAGGGCTATGGCTACACCTTC. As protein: CASSYSGGEGYGYTF.

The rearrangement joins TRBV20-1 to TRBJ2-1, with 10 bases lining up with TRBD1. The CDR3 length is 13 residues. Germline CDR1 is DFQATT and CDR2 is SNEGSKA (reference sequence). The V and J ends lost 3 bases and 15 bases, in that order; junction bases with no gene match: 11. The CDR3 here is CSASARGQGEWFF. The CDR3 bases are TGCAGTGCTAGTGCTAGAGGACAGGGGGAATGGTTCTTC.

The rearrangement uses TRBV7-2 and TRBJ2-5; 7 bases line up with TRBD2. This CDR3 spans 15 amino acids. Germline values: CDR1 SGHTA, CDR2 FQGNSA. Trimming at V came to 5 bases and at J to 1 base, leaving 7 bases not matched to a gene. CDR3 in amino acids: CASSLVAGIQETQYF. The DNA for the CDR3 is TGTGCCAGCAGCCTAGTAGCGGGTATCCAAGAGACCCAGTACTTC.

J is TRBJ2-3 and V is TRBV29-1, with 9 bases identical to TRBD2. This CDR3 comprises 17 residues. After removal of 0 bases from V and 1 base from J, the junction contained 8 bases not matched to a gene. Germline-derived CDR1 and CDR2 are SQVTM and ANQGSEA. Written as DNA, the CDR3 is TGCAGCGTTGAAGATAATGGGGTAGCGGGAGGCACAGATACGCAGTATTTT. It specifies CSVEDNGVAGGTDTQYF.

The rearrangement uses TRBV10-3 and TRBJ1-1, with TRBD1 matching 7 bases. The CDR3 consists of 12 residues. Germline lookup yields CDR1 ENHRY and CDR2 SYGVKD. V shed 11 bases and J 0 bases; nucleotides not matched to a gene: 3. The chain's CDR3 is CAATGVNTEAFF. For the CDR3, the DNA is TGTGCCGCAACAGGGGTGAACACTGAAGCTTTCTTT.